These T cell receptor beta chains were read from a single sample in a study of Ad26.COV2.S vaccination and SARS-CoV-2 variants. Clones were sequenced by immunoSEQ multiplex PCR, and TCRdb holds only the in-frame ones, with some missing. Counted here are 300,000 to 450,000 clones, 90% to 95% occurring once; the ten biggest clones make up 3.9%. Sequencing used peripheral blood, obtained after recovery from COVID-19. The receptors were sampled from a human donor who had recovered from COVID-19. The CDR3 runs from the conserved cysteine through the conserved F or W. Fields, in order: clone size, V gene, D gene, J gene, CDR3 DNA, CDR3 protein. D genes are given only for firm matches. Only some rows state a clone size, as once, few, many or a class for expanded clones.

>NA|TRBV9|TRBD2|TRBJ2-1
TGTGCCAGCAGCGCCAGCGGGGGCTACAATGAGCAGTTCTTC
CASSASGGYNEQFF
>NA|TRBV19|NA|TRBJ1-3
TGTGCCAGTAGTATAACGAGGGCCACTGGAAACACCATATATTTT
CASSITRATGNTIYF
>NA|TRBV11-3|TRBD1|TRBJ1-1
TGTGCCAGCAGCTTTGTACAGGGGGACACTGAAGCTTTCTTT
CASSFVQGDTEAFF
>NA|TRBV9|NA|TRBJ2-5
TGTGCCAGCAGCGTAGAGGGCGGATTCCAAGAGACCCAGTACTTC
CASSVEGGFQETQYF
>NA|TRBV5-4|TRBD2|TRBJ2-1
TGTGCCAGCAGGGACGGACTAGCGGGTTATGAGCAGTTCTTC
CASRDGLAGYEQFF
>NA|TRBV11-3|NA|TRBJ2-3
TGTGCCAGCAGCTTAGAAGGGCGCGCGGCCGATACGCAGTATTTT
CASSLEGRAADTQYF
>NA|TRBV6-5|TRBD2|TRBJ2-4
TGTGCCAGCAGTTACTCGCGTCTAGCGGGGGTGAACATTCAGTACTTC
CASSYSRLAGVNIQYF
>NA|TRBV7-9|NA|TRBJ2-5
TGTGCCAGCAGCTTCACAACGGAGACCCAGTACTTC
CASSFTTETQYF
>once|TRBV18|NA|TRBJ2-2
TGTGCCAGCTCACCAGGGGCAGGGCTAAGCGGGGAGCTGTTTTTT
CASSPGAGLSGELFF
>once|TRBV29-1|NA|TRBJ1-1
TGCAGCGTTTTTGTTCCGGGGGTTAAGTCCATGAACACTGAAGCTTTCTTT
CSVFVPGVKSMNTEAFF
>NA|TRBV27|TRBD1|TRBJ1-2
TGTGCCAGCAGCTCCGCCGGGACAGGGGCAAAGAAGGGCTACACCTTC
CASSSAGTGAKKGYTF
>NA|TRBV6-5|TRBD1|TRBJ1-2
TGTGCCAGCAGGACAGGGGATGGCTACACCTTC
CASRTGDGYTF
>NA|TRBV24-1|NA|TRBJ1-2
TGTGCCACCAGTGATTTTAAGGGATATGGCTACACCTTC
CATSDFKGYGYTF
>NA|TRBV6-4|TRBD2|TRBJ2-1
TGTGCCAGCGGAGAAAGCGGGGGGGCCCTCTTTGAGCAGTTCTTC
CASGESGGALFEQFF
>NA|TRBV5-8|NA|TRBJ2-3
TGTGCCAGCAGCTTGGAACTTGTCACAGATACGCAGTATTTT
CASSLELVTDTQYF
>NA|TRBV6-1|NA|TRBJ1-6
TGTGCCAGCAGTGAAGCATGGCCCAGGACCTATAATTCACCCCTCCACTTT
CASSEAWPRTYNSPLHF
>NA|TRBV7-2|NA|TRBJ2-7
TGTGCCAGCAGCTTAGCTAGTTCCCCGGCTCACTACGAGCAGTACTTC
CASSLASSPAHYEQYF
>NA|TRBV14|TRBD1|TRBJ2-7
TGTGCCAGCAGCCGAGACAGGGGCTACGAGCAGTACTTC
CASSRDRGYEQYF
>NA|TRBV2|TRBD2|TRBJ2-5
TGTGCCAGCACTCGAGGACTAGCCCAAGAGACCCAGTACTTC
CASTRGLAQETQYF
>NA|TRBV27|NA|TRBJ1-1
TGTGCCAGCAGTTTACTTGAGGGGAACACTGAAGCTTTCTTT
CASSLLEGNTEAFF
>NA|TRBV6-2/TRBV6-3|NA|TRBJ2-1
TGTGCCAGCAGTTACTCGACCGGGGCTTTGGTTGAGCAGTTCTTC
CASSYSTGALVEQFF
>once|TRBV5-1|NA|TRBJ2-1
TGCGCCAGTGCAGAGAGGCTACCCAATGAGCAGTTCTTC
CASAERLPNEQFF
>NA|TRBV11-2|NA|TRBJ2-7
TGTGCCAGCAGCTCTATCGGCGAGCAGTACTTC
CASSSIGEQYF
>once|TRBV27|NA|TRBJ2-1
TGTGCCAGCAGTTTAAGGACAACCGAGCAGTTCTTC
CASSLRTTEQFF
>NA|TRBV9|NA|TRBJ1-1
TGTGCCAGCAGCGGGGGGGAGAACACTGAAGCTTTCTTT
CASSGGENTEAFF
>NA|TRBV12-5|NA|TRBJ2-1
TGTGCTAGTGGACAACCCCCCCCTAATGAGCAGTTCTTC
CASGQPPPNEQFF
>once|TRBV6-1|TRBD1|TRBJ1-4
TGTGCCAGCAGTGAAGACAGGGGCCCAACTAATGAAAAACTGTTTTTT
CASSEDRGPTNEKLFF
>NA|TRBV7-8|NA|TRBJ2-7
TGTGCCAGCAGCTTAGAACTATCCTCCTCCTACGAGCAGTACTTC
CASSLELSSSYEQYF
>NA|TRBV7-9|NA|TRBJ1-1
TGTGCCAGCAGCTTCACGGGGGACACTGAAGCTTTCTTT
CASSFTGDTEAFF
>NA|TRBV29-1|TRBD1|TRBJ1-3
TGCAGCGTCCCCGGGACAGCCACTGGGGACACCATATATTTT
CSVPGTATGDTIYF
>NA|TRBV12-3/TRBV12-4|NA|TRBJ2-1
TGTGCCAGCAGAGCCTACAATGAGCAGTTCTTC
CASRAYNEQFF
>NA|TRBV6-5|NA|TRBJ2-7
TGTGCCAGCAGTCACTACGGCCAAGACTGGGTCTACGAGCAGTACTTC
CASSHYGQDWVYEQYF
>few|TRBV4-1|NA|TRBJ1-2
TGCGCCAGCAGCCAAGCGGCAGGGCGGGGAAGCGGCTACACCTTC
CASSQAAGRGSGYTF
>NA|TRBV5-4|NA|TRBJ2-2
TGTGCCAGCAGCTTGGACACCGGGGAGCTGTTTTTT
CASSLDTGELFF
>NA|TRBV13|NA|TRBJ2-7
TGTGCCAGCAGCCCCGGCAGGCACTCCTACGAGCAGTACTTC
CASSPGRHSYEQYF
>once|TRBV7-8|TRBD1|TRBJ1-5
TGTGCCAGCAGCTTAGCTTCCGACAGGGACCTCCAAGGGCCCCAGCATTTT
CASSLASDRDLQGPQHF
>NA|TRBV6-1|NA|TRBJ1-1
TGTGCCAGCAGTGAATGGGTAGGTGGAGGGAACACTGAAGCTTTCTTT
CASSEWVGGGNTEAFF
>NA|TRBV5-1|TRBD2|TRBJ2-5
TGCGCCAGCAGCACTTTAGCGGGGCCAAAAGAGACCCAGTACTTC
CASSTLAGPKETQYF
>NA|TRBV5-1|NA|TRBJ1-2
TGCGCCAGCAGCGTGGACGGAAGTTTCGAGCAGGGAGGCTACACCTTC
CASSVDGSFEQGGYTF